This is a list of T cell receptor beta chains from one sample in a study of identical twins. TCRdb independently ran MiXCR on the 5' RACE reads; one entry per CDR3 protein. The data contain 1,800,000 or so distinct CDR3 sequences, around a third of them singletons. The sample taken for sequencing was cord blood. Source of these receptors: a newborn girl in good health. Both conserved end residues are part of each CDR3. D genes are given only for firm matches. Only some rows state a clone size, as once, few, many or a class for expanded clones.

j_call v_call d_call clone_size cdr3_aa cdr3_nt
TRBJ2-7 TRBV7-2 TRBD1 few CASSFDRGGYNEQYF TGTGCCAGCAGCTTCGACAGGGGGGGATACAATGAGCAGTACTTC
TRBJ2-4 TRBV4-2 NA NA CASSQEGPGIKNIQYF TGTGCCAGCAGCCAAGAGGGGCCGGGGATAAAAAACATTCAGTACTTC
TRBJ2-2 TRBV29-1 TRBD1 NA CSGGQGNTGELFF TGCAGCGGGGGACAGGGGAACACCGGGGAGCTGTTTTTT
TRBJ2-4 TRBV10-2 TRBD2 NA CAGPGTSGTLAKNIQYF TGCGCCGGCCCGGGGACTAGCGGGACTTTAGCCAAAAACATTCAGTACTTC
TRBJ2-5 TRBV3-1 TRBD2 NA CASSPWAGGRKTQYF TGTGCCAGCAGCCCATGGGCGGGGGGGCGGAAAACCCAGTACTTC
TRBJ1-2 TRBV12-3/TRBV12-4 NA many CASNKGTRGYTF TGTGCCAGCAATAAGGGGACGAGGGGCTACACCTTC
TRBJ2-7 TRBV6-2/TRBV6-3 TRBD1 many CASSYSATGTGGYEQYF TGTGCCAGCAGTTACTCAGCAACCGGGACAGGGGGCTACGAGCAGTACTTC
TRBJ1-2 TRBV4-2 NA many CASSQTSRQDYGYTF TGTGCCAGCAGCCAAACCTCCCGACAGGACTATGGCTACACCTTC
TRBJ2-7 TRBV7-6 NA NA CASSLKLGGSLSYEQYF TGTGCCAGCAGCTTAAAGTTGGGTGGGTCCCTCTCCTACGAGCAGTACTTC
TRBJ2-1 TRBV29-1 NA NA CSARGGAGNEQFF TGCAGCGCCCGAGGAGGGGCAGGCAATGAGCAGTTCTTC
TRBJ2-7 TRBV27 TRBD2 NA CASSLRGTMRSYEQYF TGTGCCAGCAGCTTAAGAGGGACTATGAGATCCTACGAGCAGTACTTC
TRBJ2-1 TRBV6-1 TRBD2 few CASSERGLPPYNEQFF TGTGCCAGCAGTGAGCGGGGGTTACCCCCCTACAATGAGCAGTTCTTC
TRBJ1-1 TRBV3-1 NA NA CASSHLQVNTEAFF TGTGCCAGCAGCCACTTACAGGTGAACACTGAAGCTTTCTTT
TRBJ1-2 TRBV29-1 NA many CSVARGGGYGYTF TGCAGCGTTGCGAGAGGGGGAGGCTATGGCTACACCTTC
TRBJ2-7 TRBV4-2 NA NA CASSQGDVAYEQYF TGTGCCAGCAGCCAAGGGGACGTCGCCTACGAGCAGTACTTC
TRBJ1-1 TRBV20-1 NA NA CSATRARNTEAFF TGCAGTGCTACCCGGGCCCGGAACACTGAAGCTTTCTTT
TRBJ1-4 TRBV25-1 NA few CASSPSVANEKLFF TGTGCCAGCAGCCCTAGTGTGGCTAATGAAAAACTGTTTTTT
TRBJ2-7 TRBV11-2 NA many CASSLVLSTYEQYF TGTGCCAGCAGCTTAGTGCTCAGCACCTACGAGCAGTACTTC
TRBJ1-2 TRBV5-1 TRBD1 few CASSWGQAANYGYTF TGCGCCAGCAGCTGGGGACAGGCGGCTAACTATGGCTACACCTTC
TRBJ1-5 TRBV20-1 TRBD1 NA CSATQGQTLSRNQPQHF TGCAGTGCGACACAGGGACAGACCCTTAGCCGAAATCAGCCCCAGCATTTT
TRBJ2-7 TRBV28 NA few CASTEPPLYEQYF TGTGCCAGCACCGAACCCCCGCTCTACGAGCAGTACTTC
TRBJ2-3 TRBV10-3 TRBD2 few CAISRTSGSGDTQYF TGTGCCATCAGTCGGACTAGCGGGAGCGGGGATACGCAGTATTTT
TRBJ1-5 TRBV5-8 NA few CASSFRQPSNQPQHF TGTGCCAGCAGCTTCCGACAGCCCAGCAATCAGCCCCAGCATTTT
TRBJ1-1 TRBV20-1 TRBD1 few CSARTGLNTEAFF TGCAGTGCCCGGACAGGGCTGAACACTGAAGCTTTCTTT
TRBJ2-1 TRBV4-1 TRBD2 NA CASSRLAGANKRDEQFF TGCGCCAGCAGCCGCCTAGCGGGAGCGAATAAAAGGGATGAGCAGTTCTTC
TRBJ1-1 TRBV4-2 TRBD1 NA CASSQAHRGDTEAFF TGTGCCAGCAGCCAGGCCCACAGGGGAGACACTGAAGCTTTCTTT
TRBJ2-5 TRBV25-1 NA many CASKKETQYF TGTGCCAGCAAAAAAGAGACCCAGTACTTC
TRBJ2-5 TRBV28 TRBD1 many CASSLAGTGGETQYF TGTGCCAGCAGTTTAGCCGGGACAGGGGGAGAGACCCAGTACTTC
TRBJ2-3 TRBV5-1 NA few CASSNGGGSTDTQYF TGCGCCAGCAGCAATGGGGGAGGCTCCACAGATACGCAGTATTTT
TRBJ1-1 TRBV30 TRBD1 few CACQRGQGLTEAFF TGTGCCTGCCAAAGAGGACAGGGGCTCACTGAAGCTTTCTTT
TRBJ2-5 TRBV7-6 NA NA CASSLVGGTSQETQYF TGTGCCAGCAGCTTAGTTGGGGGGACCTCCCAAGAGACCCAGTACTTC
TRBJ2-7 TRBV19 TRBD2 few CASSVSSGDSYEQYF TGTGCCAGTAGTGTCTCTAGCGGGGACTCCTACGAGCAGTACTTC
TRBJ2-7 TRBV18 TRBD1 NA CASSPSRGLNEQYF TGTGCCAGCTCACCATCCAGGGGGCTGAACGAGCAGTACTTC
TRBJ2-3 TRBV12-3/TRBV12-4 TRBD2 many CASARTSGIDTQYF TGTGCCAGCGCCCGGACTAGCGGGATAGATACGCAGTATTTT
TRBJ1-1 TRBV5-1 TRBD1 few CASSPIPDRADEAFF TGCGCCAGCAGCCCTATACCGGACAGGGCGGATGAAGCTTTCTTT
TRBJ2-7 TRBV2 NA NA CASRVQGTHSEQYF TGTGCCAGCAGGGTACAGGGTACACATTCCGAGCAGTACTTC
TRBJ2-3 TRBV2 NA NA CASRSRASTDTRYF TGTGCCAGCAGGTCCAGGGCTAGCACAGATACGCGGTATTTT
TRBJ1-1 TRBV10-3 NA few CAITRSGGNTEAFF TGTGCCATCACCCGAAGTGGGGGGAACACTGAAGCTTTCTTT
TRBJ2-5 TRBV29-1 TRBD2 many CSVLPGTSGVQETQYF TGCAGCGTCCTCCCGGGGACTAGCGGGGTCCAAGAGACCCAGTACTTC
TRBJ2-3 TRBV12-3/TRBV12-4 NA few CASSSLSLTDTQYF TGTGCCAGCAGTTCCTTAAGCCTCACAGATACGCAGTATTTT
TRBJ1-2 TRBV12-3/TRBV12-4 TRBD1 NA CASSLLGTGGADYGYTF TGTGCCAGCAGTTTACTGGGTACAGGGGGCGCTGACTATGGCTACACCTTC
TRBJ1-1 TRBV20-1 NA few CSARIDMDGEAFF TGCAGTGCTAGAATCGACATGGACGGTGAAGCTTTCTTT
TRBJ2-5 TRBV27 TRBD2 NA CASAGDFQETQYF TGTGCCAGCGCGGGGGACTTCCAAGAGACCCAGTACTTC
TRBJ1-4 TRBV25-1 NA NA CASSESPGLIVNEKLFF TGTGCCAGCAGTGAATCCCCCGGACTCATAGTTAATGAAAAACTGTTTTTT
TRBJ1-6 TRBV27 TRBD1 few CASSPDRDIKDSPLHF TGTGCCAGCAGTCCCGACAGGGACATTAAGGATTCACCCCTCCACTTT
TRBJ2-1 TRBV6-1 TRBD1 NA CASTPQPGTGGRYNEQFF TGTGCCAGCACCCCCCAACCTGGGACAGGGGGCCGTTACAATGAGCAGTTCTTC
TRBJ1-5 TRBV12-3/TRBV12-4 NA NA CASSFSSRPQHF TGTGCCAGCAGTTTTTCATCTAGGCCCCAGCATTTT
TRBJ2-1 TRBV10-3 NA few CAISEFTGFSYNEQFF TGTGCCATCAGTGAGTTTACAGGGTTCAGCTACAATGAGCAGTTCTTC
TRBJ2-7 TRBV28 TRBD1 few CASSLGTGGGSYEQYF TGTGCCAGCAGTCTCGGGACAGGGGGGGGCTCCTACGAGCAGTACTTC
TRBJ1-6 TRBV20-1 TRBD1 NA CSGHRGFSYNSPLHF TGCAGTGGTCACAGGGGATTCTCCTATAATTCACCCCTCCACTTT
TRBJ2-3 TRBV12-5 TRBD2 NA CASGLVLNGGTTDTQYF TGTGCTAGTGGTTTGGTATTGAACGGGGGGACCACAGATACGCAGTATTTT
TRBJ1-2 TRBV20-1 NA many CSASHGYTF TGCAGTGCTAGTCACGGCTACACCTTC
TRBJ1-4 TRBV7-9 TRBD1 NA CASSLRGQAYNEKLFF TGTGCCAGCAGCTTAAGAGGACAGGCCTATAATGAAAAACTGTTTTTT
TRBJ2-3 TRBV6-6 TRBD1 few CASSWDRGQTDTQYF TGTGCCAGCAGTTGGGACAGGGGGCAGACAGATACGCAGTATTTT